The 20 T cell receptor beta chains below were found in one sample sequenced in a study of T cell responses to AZD1222 COVID-19 vaccine. Clones were read by immunoSEQ multiplex PCR, and TCRdb kept only the in-frame ones, dropping some. The sample consists of 88,000 or so clones, approximately 88% of them appearing once. This material consisted of peripheral blood, taken 28 days after the second AZD1222 dose. Receptors originate from an adult who received the AZD1222 COVID-19 vaccine.

The rearrangement uses TRBV5-1 and TRBJ2-7; no clear D. Per germline, CDR1 SGHRS and CDR2 YFSETQ. Trimming stripped 1 base from V and 3 bases from J, with 5 bases between. The length of the CDR3 is 12 residues. The CDR3 region is CASSLTHYEQYF. The CDR3 coding sequence is TGCGCCAGCAGCTTGACCCACTACGAGCAGTACTTC.

The gene calls are TRBV5-5 and TRBJ2-2; tentatively, D is TRBD2 (7 bases). This CDR3 has 15 residues. V was clipped by 5 bases and J by 3 bases, with 14 bases between them. The germline gives CDR1 SGHKS, CDR2 YYEKEE (reference sequence). The CDR3 DNA sequence: TGTGCCAGCAGTCTCGGGGAGGGGGACACCGGGGAGCTGTTTTTT. Its translation is CASSLGEGDTGELFF. Drawing the rest from reference TRBV5-5 and TRBJ2-2, the complete variable domain is DAGVTQSPTHLIKTRGQQVTLRCSPISGHKSVSWYQQVLGQGPQFIFQYYEKEERGRGNFPDRFSARQFPNYSSELNVNALLLGDSALYLCASSLGEGDTGELFFGEGSRLTVL.

On this clone: Other DNA variants within this sample encode the same CDR3. The CDR3 reads CASSQGAGGNQPQHF. The CDR3 DNA sequence: TGTGCCAGCAGCCAAGGTGCGGGCGGGAATCAGCCCCAGCATTTT. This chain links TRBV3-1 (or the pseudogene TRBV3-2) with TRBJ1-5; the D is unclear. V lost 1 base and J lost 4, with 11 bases in between. The CDR3 spans 15 residues. The germline V gene has CDR1 LGHDT and CDR2 YNNKEL (reference sequence).

The rearrangement uses TRBV19 and TRBJ2-5; TRBD2 aligns across 8 bases. Germline V lookup: CDR1 LNHDA, CDR2 SQIVND (reference sequence). The V and J ends lost 5 bases and 3 bases, in that order; junction bases with no gene match: 8. The CDR3 extends over 15 amino acids. CDR3 in DNA: TGTGCCAGTAGTCCCTCCGGGACTAGGAAAGAGACCCAGTACTTC. As protein: CASSPSGTRKETQYF.

The chain couples TRBV19 to TRBJ2-7, with 9 nucleotides matching TRBD2. CDR1 LNHDA and CDR2 SQIVND come from the germline V gene (reference sequence). The V and J ends lost 10 bases and 2 bases, in that order; junction bases with no gene match: 9. CDR3 length: 14 residues. CDR3 amino acids: CATWGGGAPYEQYF. CDR3 nucleotides: TGTGCCACCTGGGGCGGGGGGGCCCCCTACGAGCAGTACTTC.

The table lists this clone with a few counts. V gene TRBV27 combines with J gene TRBJ1-2; D unclear. The germline V gene encodes CDR1 MNHEY and CDR2 SMNVEV (reference sequence). The CDR3 has 9 residues. The V and J ends lost 2 bases and 8 bases respectively, with 0 bases between them. In nucleotides, the CDR3 is TGTGCCAGCAGTTTAGGCTACACCTTC. As protein: CASSLGYTF.

V usage is TRBV2 and J usage is TRBJ1-5; D perhaps matches TRBD1 (5 bases). The CDR3 runs 14 residues. The V gene's germline CDR1 is SNHLY and CDR2 FYNNEI. Trimming removed 2 bases from V and 7 bases from J, with 12 bases in between. This CDR3 reads CASSENQGSQPQHF. Here the CDR3 DNA reads TGTGCCAGCAGTGAAAATCAGGGCAGCCAGCCCCAGCATTTT.

This rearrangement joins TRBV19 to TRBJ1-5; D remains ambiguous. With 2 bases removed from V and 1 base from J, the gap between germline ends came to 9 bases. Germline-derived CDR1 and CDR2 are LNHDA and SQIVND (reference sequence). The CDR3 runs to 15 residues. CDR3 sequence (DNA): TGTGCCAGTAGTATACTTGGACCGAGCAATCAGCCCCAGCATTTT. Translation gives CASSILGPSNQPQHF.

The CDR3 loop reads CASFPGLANNYGYTF. Here the CDR3 DNA reads TGTGCCAGCTTTCCAGGGCTAGCGAATAACTATGGCTACACCTTC. The genes are TRBV6-5 and TRBJ1-2, with D possibly matching TRBD1 (5 bases). Trimming shortened V by 8 bases and J by 1 base, and 17 bases separated the two germline ends. There are 15 residues in the CDR3. In germline, CDR1 is MNHEY, CDR2 SVGAGI.

V is TRBV30 and J is TRBJ1-2; TRBD1 matches at 7 bases. This CDR3 is built from 14 residues. Germline loops: CDR1 GTSNPN, CDR2 SVGIG (reference sequence). The CDR3 region has the DNA TGTGCGTCAGGGGGACGGGGAACTAACTATGGCTACACCTTC. Amino acids: CASGGRGTNYGYTF.

V gene TRBV5-5 combines with J gene TRBJ1-1, with D tentatively TRBD1 (5 bases). Trimming pared 4 bases from V and 10 bases from J, leaving 11 bases between. Germline V gives CDR1 SGHKS, CDR2 YYEKEE (reference sequence). This CDR3 contains 11 residues. The CDR3 region is CASSAGGRAFF. CDR3 nucleotides: TGTGCCAGCAGCGCGGGGGGTCGAGCTTTCTTT.

J is TRBJ2-7 and V is TRBV27, with D tentatively TRBD1 (6 bases). The germline V gene has CDR1 MNHEY and CDR2 SMNVEV (reference sequence). CDR3 size: 14 residues. Trimming removed 6 bases at V and 3 bases at J, with 15 bases between. CDR3 region: CASSTSRGYYEQYF. DNA for the CDR3: TGTGCCAGCAGCACATCCAGGGGCTACTACGAGCAGTACTTC.

This chain links TRBV19 with TRBJ1-3; D is possibly TRBD1 (5 bases). Trimming took off 7 bases at V and 0 bases at J, with 16 bases between the two ends. The germline V gene encodes CDR1 LNHDA and CDR2 SQIVND (reference sequence). There are 16 residues in the CDR3. The CDR3 sequence is CASIPRGDISGNTIYF. CDR3 bases: TGTGCCAGTATCCCTCGAGGGGATATCTCTGGAAACACCATATATTTT.

This rearrangement joins TRBV2 to TRBJ2-3; 12 nucleotides align to TRBD2. The CDR3 is made up of 15 amino acids. The germline V gene has CDR1 SNHLY and CDR2 FYNNEI. The junction had 3 bases not matched to a gene; V was cut back by 7 bases and J by 1 base. CDR3 bases: TGTGCCAGCAAAGGACTAGCGGGGCGCACAGATACGCAGTATTTT. Its protein product is CASKGLAGRTDTQYF.

The chain's CDR3 is CASSTDSNYEQYF. The CDR3 DNA sequence: TGCGCCAGCAGCACGGACAGTAACTACGAGCAGTACTTC. The rearrangement joins TRBV5-1 to TRBJ2-7; the D gene is possibly TRBD1 (6 bases). Trimming pared 4 bases from V and 3 bases from J, leaving 11 bases between. Germline CDR1 and CDR2: SGHRS and YFSETQ. This CDR3 contains 13 residues.

This chain links TRBV6-2 or TRBV6-3 with TRBJ1-5; no firm D call. Trimming took off 4 bases at V and 4 bases at J, with 5 bases between the two ends. The CDR3 contains 12 residues. Germline V lookup: CDR1 MNHEY, CDR2 SVGEGT. CDR3 loop: CASSSPNQPQHF. The DNA of the CDR3 is TGTGCCAGCAGTTCCCCTAATCAGCCCCAGCATTTT.

The chain joins TRBV5-4 to TRBJ2-2, with D tentatively TRBD1 (5 bases). The CDR3 is 16 amino acids. V was trimmed by 6 bases and J by 2 bases, leaving 17 bases between them. Germline CDR1 and CDR2: SGHNT and YYREEE (reference sequence). The CDR3, as DNA: TGTGCCAGCACCCCAACGTCAGGGATCAACACCGGGGAGCTGTTTTTT. It yields the protein CASTPTSGINTGELFF.

The chain joins TRBV7-9 to TRBJ2-7; D not certain. The germline V gene has CDR1 SEHNR and CDR2 FQNEAQ (reference sequence). The CDR3 extends over 13 amino acids. V was pared by 4 bases and J by 4 bases, with 11 bases between. The CDR3, as DNA: TGTGCCAGCAGCTGGGAAGGTGGGTACGAGCAGTACTTC. Protein: CASSWEGGYEQYF.

The count of this clone is one. The junction shows a germline mismatch at one end, possibly a read error. This chain uses TRBV7-2 with TRBJ2-7; D perhaps matches TRBD1 (6 bases). The CDR3 has 12 amino acids. Per the germline V gene, CDR1 is SGHTA and CDR2 is FQGNSA. The CDR3 spells CASSFYGQPPGF. In DNA, the CDR3 is TGTGCCAGCAGCTTTTACGGACAGCCCCCGGGGTTC.

This clone was seen only a few times. The chain links TRBV2 to TRBJ1-4; 7 positions agree with TRBD1. This CDR3 is 15 amino acids long. Germline CDR1 is SNHLY and CDR2 is FYNNEI. V was clipped by 10 bases and J by 0 bases; unmatched bases: 8. The CDR3: CATSGTESTNEKLFF. CDR3 nucleotides: TGTGCCACCTCCGGGACAGAGTCAACTAATGAAAAACTGTTTTTT.